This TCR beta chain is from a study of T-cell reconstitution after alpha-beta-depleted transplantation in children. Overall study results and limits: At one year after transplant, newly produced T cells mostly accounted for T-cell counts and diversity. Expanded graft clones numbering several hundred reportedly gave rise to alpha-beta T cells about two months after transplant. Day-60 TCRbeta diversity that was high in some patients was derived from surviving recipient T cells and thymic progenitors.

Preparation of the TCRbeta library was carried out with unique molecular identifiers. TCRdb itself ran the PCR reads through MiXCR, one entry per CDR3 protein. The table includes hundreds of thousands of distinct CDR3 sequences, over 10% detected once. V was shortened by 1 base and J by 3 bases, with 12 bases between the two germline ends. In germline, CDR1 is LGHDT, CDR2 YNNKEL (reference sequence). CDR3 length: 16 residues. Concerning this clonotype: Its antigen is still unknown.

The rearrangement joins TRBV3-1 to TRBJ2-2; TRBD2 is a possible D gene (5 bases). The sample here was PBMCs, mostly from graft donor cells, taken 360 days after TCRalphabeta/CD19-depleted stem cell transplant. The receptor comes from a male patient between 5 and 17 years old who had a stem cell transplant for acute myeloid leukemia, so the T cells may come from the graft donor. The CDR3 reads CASSQVVSAYTGELFF. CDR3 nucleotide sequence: TGTGCCAGCAGCCAAGTAGTTAGCGCCTACACCGGGGAGCTGTTTTTT.